A single sample is the source of the 15 T cell receptor beta chains below, sequenced in a study of CD8 T cells in Susac syndrome. With random hexamers, about 0.5 to 1 ug RNA was reverse transcribed. Each CDR3 protein gets one entry after TCRdb re-called the immunoSEQ multiplex PCR reads with MiXCR. The sample consists of 45,000 to 60,000 distinct CDR3 sequences, almost 95% of them appearing once. Sequenced input: CD8+ T cells from PBMCs. These receptors originate from a human donor in good health.

The chain is built from TRBV19 and TRBJ1-2; maybe TRBD1 (6 bases). The germline V gene encodes CDR1 LNHDA and CDR2 SQIVND (reference sequence). The V end was cut by 7 bases, the J end by 2 bases, with 20 bases between. This CDR3 spans 16 amino acids. CDR3 bases: TGTGCCAGTACTCTGGCGGACAGCCACTCGAACTATGGCTACACCTTC. Protein product: CASTLADSHSNYGYTF.

This chain links TRBV29-1 with TRBJ2-3; D is unclear. V lost 3 bases, J lost 5 bases, and 24 bases lay in between. The V gene's germline CDR1 is SQVTM and CDR2 ANQGSEA. This CDR3 has 17 amino acids. The CDR3 DNA is TGCAGCGTTGAGAAGCCTATTGGTCTGGGCCGTAGAGATACGCAGTATTTT. Protein sequence: CSVEKPIGLGRRDTQYF.

The chain couples TRBV29-1 to TRBJ2-7; D is unclear. Germline CDR1 SQVTM, CDR2 ANQGSEA. V lost 1 base, J lost 6 bases, and 13 bases lay in between. This CDR3 spans 13 amino acids. CDR3 nucleotides: TGCAGCGTTGAAGGCCCAAACATGGGCGAGCAGTACTTC. Translating gives CSVEGPNMGEQYF.

The chain joins TRBV7-9 to TRBJ2-4, with 9 bases lining up with TRBD1. After removal of 5 bases from V and 7 bases from J, the junction contained 12 bases not matched to a gene. CDR3 length equals 16 residues. Germline CDR1 and CDR2: SEHNR and FQNEAQ (reference sequence). The chain's CDR3 is CASSPRTGEGRNIQYF. CDR3 nucleotides: TGTGCCAGCAGCCCCCGGACAGGGGAGGGAAGGAACATTCAGTACTTC.

This rearrangement joins TRBV20-1 to TRBJ2-7; 7 nucleotides match TRBD1. The CDR3 is 14 residues long. The V and J ends lost 2 bases and 1 base, in that order; junction bases with no gene match: 5. The germline V gene has CDR1 DFQATT and CDR2 SNEGSKA (reference sequence). CDR3 sequence: CSARLPGQSYEQYF. DNA of the CDR3: TGCAGTGCTAGACTTCCGGGACAGTCCTACGAGCAGTACTTC.

The chain carries TRBV29-1 and TRBJ1-4; D uncertain. CDR3 length: 15 amino acids. Germline-derived CDR1 and CDR2 are SQVTM and ANQGSEA. Deletions cut 0 bases from V and 10 bases from J, with 18 bases between. The CDR3 protein is CSVEDPREDNRKLFF. The CDR3 DNA is TGCAGCGTTGAAGATCCAAGGGAAGATAACAGAAAACTGTTTTTT. Using reference TRBV29-1 and TRBJ1-4 for the parts outside the CDR3, the full variable domain is SAVISQKPSRDICQRGTSLTIQCQVDSQVTMMFWYRQQPGQSLTLIATANQGSEATYESGFVIDKFPISRPNLTFSTLTVSNMSPEDSSIYLCSVEDPREDNRKLFFGSGTQLSVL.

The chain combines TRBV6-2 or TRBV6-3 with TRBJ2-1; the match to TRBD2 covers 14 bases. This CDR3 has 17 residues. The germline V gene has CDR1 MNHEY and CDR2 SVGEGT. The J segment lost 4 bases and the V segment lost 6 bases, leaving 8 bases of the junction unmatched. CDR3 sequence: CASRGTSGSEWYNEQFF. CDR3 nucleotide sequence: TGTGCCAGCAGGGGGACTAGCGGGAGTGAATGGTACAATGAGCAGTTCTTC.

The chain has TRBV3-1 and TRBJ1-1, with no clear D. This CDR3 is built from 15 residues. Trimming stripped 0 bases from V and 5 bases from J, with 13 bases between. The germline gives CDR1 LGHDT, CDR2 YNNKEL (reference sequence). CDR3 bases: TGTGCCAGCAGCCAAGATGCAAGGGTAGGAACTGAAGCTTTCTTT. It codes for CASSQDARVGTEAFF.

The chain carries TRBV6-5 and TRBJ1-5; D possibly corresponds to TRBD1 (5 bases). This CDR3 region has 14 residues. The V gene's germline CDR1 is MNHEY and CDR2 SVGAGI. The V gene lost 5 bases and the J gene lost 6 bases, with 14 bases spanning the gap. The CDR3 spells CASSDRSPRQPQHF. CDR3 sequence (DNA): TGTGCCAGCAGTGACAGATCGCCTCGTCAGCCCCAGCATTTT.

This chain links TRBV5-1 with TRBJ2-4; perhaps D is TRBD1 or TRBD2 (6 bases each). Germline values: CDR1 SGHRS, CDR2 YFSETQ. Trimming took 4 bases from V and 9 from J, leaving 11 bases between them. The CDR3 is made up of 12 amino acids. The CDR3 loop is CASSRGRGIQYF. CDR3 sequence (DNA): TGCGCCAGCAGCCGGGGGCGAGGCATTCAGTACTTC.

J is TRBJ2-2 and V is TRBV7-9, with 10 bases lining up with TRBD1. The junction had 11 bases not matched to a gene; V was cut back by 6 bases and J by 7 bases. The germline gives CDR1 SEHNR, CDR2 FQNEAQ (reference sequence). This CDR3 spans 16 amino acids. DNA for the CDR3: TGTGCCAGCAGGGAGCCGGGACAGGGGAAAATCGGGGAGCTGTTTTTT. It yields the protein CASREPGQGKIGELFF.

The chain recombines TRBV7-9 with TRBJ2-7; D unresolved. CDR3 size: 12 residues. The V end was cut by 5 bases, the J end by 6 bases, with 11 bases between. Germline CDR1 reads SEHNR; CDR2 reads FQNEAQ (reference sequence). The CDR3 coding sequence is TGTGCCAGCAGCGTAGACCCGGGCGAGCAGTACTTC. Translating it yields CASSVDPGEQYF.

The rearrangement uses TRBV4-1 and TRBJ1-2; D is ambiguous. V was trimmed by 0 bases and J by 4 bases, leaving 12 bases between them. CDR1 MGHRA and CDR2 YSYEKL come from the germline V gene. This CDR3 region has 15 residues. The CDR3, as DNA: TGCGCCAGCAGCCAAGAACCTTCCCGGGGCTATGGCTACACCTTC. It specifies CASSQEPSRGYGYTF.

The CDR3 nucleotides are TGTGCCAGCAGCGATACAGGGGATTCCTTCCCCGGGGAGCTGTTTTTT. Translating gives CASSDTGDSFPGELFF. The chain carries TRBV7-9 and TRBJ2-2; 7 positions agree with TRBD1. The CDR3 extends over 16 amino acids. Germline CDR1 and CDR2: SEHNR and FQNEAQ (reference sequence). V shed 5 bases, J shed 6 bases, and the junction held 12 bases outside the gene matches.

The V call is TRBV29-1, the J call TRBJ1-2; TRBD1 matches at 8 bases. With V trimmed by 7 bases and J by 6 bases, 7 bases remained unmatched. Germline assignment: CDR1 SQVTM and CDR2 ANQGSEA. The CDR3 is 12 residues long. The CDR3 sequence is CSGRTGYDGYTF. The CDR3 DNA reads as TGCAGCGGACGGACAGGGTACGATGGCTACACCTTC.